One and the same sample provided the 8 T cell receptor beta chains below, sequenced in a study of memory CD4+ T cells and cytomegalovirus serostatus. Only in-frame clones appear in the TCRdb table, and some are missing; sequencing was by immunoSEQ multiplex PCR. This table holds roughly 76,000 clones, roughly 78% found once. The sort gate was single viable CD3+CD4+CD8-CD45RO+ cells for memory CD4+ T cells. Specimen: memory CD4+ T cells from blood. The receptors stem from an adult in good health and CMV-seropositive.

Worth noting for this clone: Additional DNA sequences in this sample encode the identical CDR3. V gene TRBV6-6 combines with J gene TRBJ1-5; D may be TRBD1 (6 bases). The CDR3 covers 15 residues. Germline CDR1 and CDR2: MNHNY and SVGAGI (reference sequence). Trimming removed 7 bases from V and 6 bases from J, with 19 bases in between. Here the CDR3 DNA reads TGTGCCAGCACCGAAGGGGGGGCTTTGGGTCAGCCCCAGCATTTT. Encoded protein: CASTEGGALGQPQHF.

This clone was found once. The chain links TRBV19 to TRBJ1-1; D ambiguous. Trimming cost V 7 bases and J 2 bases, with 11 bases left between them. The germline V gene has CDR1 LNHDA and CDR2 SQIVND (reference sequence). The CDR3 extends over 13 amino acids. Written as DNA, the CDR3 is TGTGCCAGTACCCCCCTGAGCAACACTGAAGCTTTCTTT. Encoded protein: CASTPLSNTEAFF.

The CDR3 DNA follows: TGTGCCAGCAGTTCCGACTGGTATGGCTACACCTTC. It is translated as CASSSDWYGYTF. V gene TRBV28 combines with J gene TRBJ1-2; no reliable D call. The CDR3 is made up of 12 amino acids. The germline V and J ends were trimmed by 4 bases and 5 bases, with 8 bases remaining between them. Germline CDR1 reads MDHEN; CDR2 reads SYDVKM.

This clone was seen a handful of times. The J gene is TRBJ1-1, the V gene TRBV18; maybe TRBD1 (6 bases). Between the trimmed V and J ends, which lost 3 bases and 5 bases, there was a span of 10 bases. Germline V lookup: CDR1 KGHSH, CDR2 LQKENI. The CDR3 has 13 amino acids. The CDR3: CASSPGRGTEAFF. The CDR3 DNA is TGTGCCAGCTCACCGGGAAGGGGGACTGAAGCTTTCTTT.

The J gene is TRBJ1-1, the V gene TRBV2; D might be TRBD1 (5 bases). Germline CDR1 reads SNHLY; CDR2 reads FYNNEI. This CDR3 spans 13 amino acids. Trimming took off 4 bases at V and 4 bases at J, with 10 bases between the two ends. The CDR3 spells CASSVQGPTEAFF. As DNA, the CDR3 is TGTGCCAGCAGTGTTCAGGGTCCCACTGAAGCTTTCTTT.

The V call is TRBV28, the J call TRBJ2-2; the match to TRBD1 covers 10 bases. Germline V gene sequence: CDR1 MDHEN, CDR2 SYDVKM. CDR3 size: 15 residues. The junction had 13 bases not matched to a gene; V was cut back by 8 bases and J by 10 bases. The CDR3 reads CASGSPGQGKMELFF. The CDR3 DNA reads TGTGCCAGCGGGAGTCCGGGACAGGGGAAGATGGAGCTGTTTTTT.

The V gene is TRBV9, the J gene TRBJ2-7; D remains ambiguous. The CDR3 has 14 residues. V was shortened by 0 bases and J by 3 bases, with 10 bases between the two germline ends. Germline CDR1 reads SGDLS; CDR2 reads YYNGEE. The CDR3 DNA reads as TGTGCCAGCAGCGTAGCGAGTCTATGCTACGAGCAGTACGTC. It translates to CASSVASLCYEQYV.

This clone showed up just a few times. J is TRBJ1-1 and V is TRBV28, with no clear D. V shed 6 bases and J shed 1 base, with 12 bases lying between them. Germline V gives CDR1 MDHEN, CDR2 SYDVKM. The length of the CDR3 is 14 residues. In nucleotides, the CDR3 is TGTGCCAGCAGCGTGCTCGACGGGAACACTGAAGCTTTCTTT. Translated: CASSVLDGNTEAFF.